What follows are 23 T cell receptor beta chains derived from one specimen sequenced in a study of CD8 T cells in Susac syndrome (dated by TCRdb to between 2017 and 2020). The library was generated by the immunoSEQ multiplex PCR assay. RNA was extracted using the RNeasy kit, and about 0.45 to 1 ug of the RNA was reverse transcribed with random hexamers. TCRdb reran the public reads through fastp at Q25 and MiXCR, keeping productive beta chains. Each entry merges the rows of one CDR3 protein and shows their most common DNA and genes. The sample table holds more than 55,000 distinct CDR3 sequences, of which 85% to 95% were seen once. The top ten clonotypes cover roughly 0.24% of the sample. Sequenced input: CD8+ T cells from PBMCs. These receptors all stem from a human donor in good health.

The CDR3 nucleotides are TGCGCCAGCAGCCAAGGAAACACCGGGGAGCTGTTTTTT. Translating it yields CASSQGNTGELFF. The chain has TRBV4-3 and TRBJ2-2; D remains ambiguous. Germline V CDR1 and CDR2: LGHNA, YSLEER. V lost 1 base and J lost 2, with 2 bases in between. This CDR3 region has 13 residues.

V usage is TRBV4-3 and J usage is TRBJ2-1; 9 bases align to TRBD1. The length of the CDR3 is 16 residues. Trimming at V came to 3 bases and at J to 5 bases, leaving 8 bases not matched to a gene. Per the germline V gene, CDR1 is LGHNA and CDR2 is YSLEER. The CDR3 coding sequence is TGCGCCAGCAGCCAGTACTCCGGGACAGGGAACAATGAGCAGTTCTTC. It codes for CASSQYSGTGNNEQFF.

The chain joins TRBV15 to TRBJ2-7, with a weak D call TRBD2 (6 bases). This CDR3 region has 15 residues. Germline CDR1 LNHNV, CDR2 YYDKDF (reference sequence). Trimming took off 0 bases at V and 6 bases at J, with 15 bases between the two ends. CDR3 loop: CATSRDGRQGREQYF. CDR3 DNA sequence: TGTGCCACCAGCAGAGATGGGAGGCAGGGCCGCGAGCAGTACTTC.

This clonotype was detected once. The chain links TRBV13 to TRBJ1-1; D remains ambiguous. The germline V and J ends were trimmed by 1 base and 5 bases, with 8 bases remaining between them. Germline assignment: CDR1 PRHDT and CDR2 FYEKMQ (reference sequence). CDR3 size: 13 residues. The CDR3 DNA reads TGTGCCAGCAGCTTAGAGACGGAGACTGAAGCTTTCTTT. The encoded protein is CASSLETETEAFF.

The chain has TRBV15 and TRBJ2-1; TRBD1 is a possible D gene (7 bases). Germline V lookup: CDR1 LNHNV, CDR2 YYDKDF (reference sequence). This CDR3 is 15 amino acids long. V lost 7 bases and J lost 3, with 16 bases in between. CDR3 in amino acids: CATNKEGAGYNEQFF. CDR3 nucleotides: TGTGCCACCAACAAGGAGGGGGCAGGCTACAATGAGCAGTTCTTC.

This chain joins TRBV4-1 and TRBJ1-5; 8 nucleotides align to TRBD1. V lost 2 bases, J lost 3 bases, and 9 bases stayed unmatched. The CDR3 spans 17 residues. Germline values: CDR1 MGHRA, CDR2 YSYEKL. CDR3 amino acids: CASSQPPGQGYNQPQHF. CDR3 nucleotides: TGCGCCAGCAGCCAACCCCCCGGACAGGGATACAATCAGCCCCAGCATTTT.

The gene calls are TRBV7-2 and TRBJ2-1, with TRBD2 identical over 9 bases. The V segment lost 2 bases and the J segment 5 bases; nucleotides outside the gene matches: 13. This CDR3 is 18 amino acids long. Germline V lookup: CDR1 SGHTA, CDR2 FQGNSA. The CDR3 coding sequence is TGTGCCAGCAGCTTATTCTTGGCGGGGGGGCGATTTGACAATGAGCAGTTCTTC. Translating it yields CASSLFLAGGRFDNEQFF.

This rearrangement joins TRBV6-6 to TRBJ2-4; unclear D gene. CDR3 length equals 16 residues. Germline CDR1 and CDR2: MNHNY and SVGAGI (reference sequence). Trimming removed 2 bases at V and 0 bases at J, with 11 bases between. The CDR3 region has the DNA TGTGCCAGCAGTTACACCCAGGCACTAGCCAAAAACATTCAGTACTTC. Translated: CASSYTQALAKNIQYF.

The chain carries TRBV20-1 and TRBJ2-7, with no clear D. This CDR3 comprises 14 residues. Germline CDR1 and CDR2: DFQATT and SNEGSKA (reference sequence). The ends were cut back, 0 bases at V and 0 bases at J, with 9 bases in the middle. Here the CDR3 reads CSARDEWDSYEQYF. The CDR3 nucleotides are TGCAGTGCTAGAGATGAATGGGACTCCTACGAGCAGTACTTC.

This sequence joins TRBV7-2 and TRBJ1-1; a weak D match, TRBD1 (5 bases). The germline V and J ends were trimmed by 1 base and 7 bases, with 16 bases remaining between them. CDR1 and CDR2 from the germline V gene are SGHTA and FQGNSA. CDR3 length equals 15 residues. CDR3 DNA: TGTGCCAGCAGCTTAGTGGAGGGAGGGAGGGGTGAAGCTTTCTTT. It translates to CASSLVEGGRGEAFF.

This chain uses TRBV27 with TRBJ1-4; D possibly corresponds to TRBD1 (5 bases). V lost 4 bases, J lost 8 bases, and 14 bases lay in between. CDR3 length: 14 amino acids. The germline V gene encodes CDR1 MNHEY and CDR2 SMNVEV (reference sequence). This chain's CDR3 is CASSSPGLREKLFF. As DNA, the CDR3 is TGTGCCAGCAGTTCCCCGGGACTTCGGGAAAAACTGTTTTTT.

The rearrangement uses TRBV11-1 and TRBJ2-3; D ambiguous. Trimming took 2 bases from V and 4 from J, leaving 10 bases between them. Germline V CDR1 and CDR2: SGHAT, FQDESV (reference sequence). The CDR3 runs 14 residues. CDR3 residues: CASSLSTSSDTQYF. As DNA, the CDR3 is TGTGCCAGCAGCTTAAGCACTTCCTCAGATACGCAGTATTTT.

The chain employs TRBV5-4 and TRBJ2-7; D tentatively fits TRBD1 or TRBD2 (7 bases each). The germline V gene encodes CDR1 SGHNT and CDR2 YYREEE (reference sequence). V lost 3 bases to trimming and J lost 0 bases, with 13 bases between them. This CDR3 is built from 15 residues. This CDR3 reads CASSSERDSSYEQYF. CDR3 coding DNA: TGTGCCAGCAGCTCGGAGCGGGACAGCTCCTACGAGCAGTACTTC.

This clonotype was observed a single time. The gene calls are TRBV7-9 and TRBJ2-7; tentatively, D is TRBD2 (6 bases). The CDR3 contains 15 residues. Germline CDR1 is SEHNR and CDR2 is FQNEAQ (reference sequence). Between the trimmed V and J ends, which lost 5 bases and 3 bases, there was a span of 17 bases. The CDR3 loop reads CASSPSAGVGYEQYF. CDR3 sequence (DNA): TGTGCCAGCAGCCCTAGCGCGGGCGTTGGCTACGAGCAGTACTTC. Full variable domain (missing parts from reference TRBV7-9 and TRBJ2-7): DTGVSQNPRHKITKRGQNVTFRCDPISEHNRLYWYRQTLGQGPEFLTYFQNEAQLEKSRLLSDRFSAERPKGSFSTLEIQRTEQGDSAMYLCASSPSAGVGYEQYFGPGTRLTVT.

This chain links TRBV7-9 with TRBJ2-5; no definite D call. The germline V gene encodes CDR1 SEHNR and CDR2 FQNEAQ (reference sequence). CDR3 length: 15 residues. The V end was cut by 5 bases, the J end by 1 base, with 14 bases between. CDR3 protein: CASSTWGSLQETQYF. Written as DNA, the CDR3 is TGTGCCAGCAGCACCTGGGGTTCCCTCCAAGAGACCCAGTACTTC.

This chain connects TRBV18 to TRBJ2-5, with 8 bases fitting TRBD1. V was clipped by 3 bases and J by 1 base; unmatched bases: 7. This CDR3 has 16 residues. CDR1 and CDR2 from the germline V gene are KGHSH and LQKENI. The DNA for the CDR3 is TGTGCCAGCTCACCGACAGGGGAGTTCCTCCAAGAGACCCAGTACTTC. Translated: CASSPTGEFLQETQYF. Variable domain in full (rest from reference TRBV18 and TRBJ2-5): NAGVMQNPRHLVRRRGQEARLRCSPMKGHSHVYWYRQLPEEGLKFMVYLQKENIIDESGMPKERFSAEFPKEGPSILRIQQVVRGDSAAYFCASSPTGEFLQETQYFGPGTRLLVL.

The table lists this clonotype with a few counts. This chain uses TRBV19 with TRBJ1-1; D unclear. Germline CDR1 LNHDA, CDR2 SQIVND (reference sequence). This CDR3 comprises 15 residues. V was cut by 1 base and J by 5 bases, with 14 bases left in between. The CDR3, as DNA: TGTGCCAGTAGTATAGGGCACGGATCCCGGACTGAAGCTTTCTTT. Its translation is CASSIGHGSRTEAFF.

This chain uses TRBV4-1 with TRBJ2-2; D call uncertain. The V gene's germline CDR1 is MGHRA and CDR2 YSYEKL. Trimming shortened V by 4 bases and J by 0 bases, and 9 bases separated the two germline ends. The CDR3 totals 15 residues. CDR3 sequence reads: CASSLYTANTGELFF. The DNA for the CDR3 is TGCGCCAGCAGCCTATACACTGCGAACACCGGGGAGCTGTTTTTT.

The chain joins TRBV7-9 to TRBJ1-5; weak D call: TRBD1 (6 bases). Trimming cost V 4 bases and J 7 bases, with 14 bases left between them. This CDR3 spans 14 amino acids. The germline V gene has CDR1 SEHNR and CDR2 FQNEAQ (reference sequence). CDR3 sequence (DNA): TGTGCCAGCAGCTCCGGGAACAGGGACCAGCCCCAGCATTTT. Translated, it gives CASSSGNRDQPQHF.

As concerns this clonotype: Mismatch with germline at one junction end may stem from a read error. This chain connects TRBV28 to TRBJ1-1, with a possible D match to TRBD1 (5 bases). Per the germline V gene, CDR1 is MDHEN and CDR2 is SYDVKM. This CDR3 contains 14 residues. The CDR3 coding sequence is TGTGCCAGCAGTTTGACCGGAGGGGAAACTGAAGTTTTCTTT. Protein sequence: CASSLTGGETEVFF.

This clonotype was observed once. The chain combines TRBV14 with TRBJ2-7, with D perhaps matching TRBD1 (6 bases). The CDR3 contains 15 residues. The ends were cut back, 3 bases at V and 3 bases at J, with 15 bases in the middle. Germline-derived CDR1 and CDR2 are SGHDN and FVKESK. The DNA for the CDR3 is TGTGCCAGCAGCCACCTTTCAACAGGGATCTACGAGCAGTACTTC. Its translation: CASSHLSTGIYEQYF.

CDR3 DNA sequence: TGCAGCGTTGTATTCAGGGGGCGTGACACAGATACGCAGTATTTT. Its protein is CSVVFRGRDTDTQYF. The V call is TRBV29-1, the J call TRBJ2-3, with 8 nucleotides matching TRBD1. Looked up from germline, CDR1 is SQVTM and CDR2 is ANQGSEA. The CDR3 extends over 15 amino acids. V lost 4 bases to trimming and J lost 2 bases; unmatched junction nucleotides: 8.

The chain recombines TRBV2 with TRBJ2-7; 9 bases align to TRBD1. There are 15 residues in the CDR3. V shed 1 base and J 3 bases; nucleotides not matched to a gene: 4. CDR1 is SNHLY and CDR2 is FYNNEI in the germline V gene. The CDR3 loop reads CASSEGGQGDYEQYV. Here the CDR3 DNA reads TGTGCCAGCAGTGAAGGGGGACAGGGCGACTACGAGCAGTACGTC.